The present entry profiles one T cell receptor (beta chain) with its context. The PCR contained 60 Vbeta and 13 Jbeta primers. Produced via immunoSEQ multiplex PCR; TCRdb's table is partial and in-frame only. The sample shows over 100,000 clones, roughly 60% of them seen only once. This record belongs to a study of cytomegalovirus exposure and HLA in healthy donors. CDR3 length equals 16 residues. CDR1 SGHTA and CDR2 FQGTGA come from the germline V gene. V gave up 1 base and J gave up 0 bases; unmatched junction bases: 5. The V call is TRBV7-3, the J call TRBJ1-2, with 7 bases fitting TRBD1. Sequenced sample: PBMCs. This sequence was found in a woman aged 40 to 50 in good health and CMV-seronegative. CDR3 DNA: TGTGCCAGCAGCTTAAGTGGACAGGTTCCTAACTATGGCTACACCTTC. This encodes CASSLSGQVPNYGYTF.